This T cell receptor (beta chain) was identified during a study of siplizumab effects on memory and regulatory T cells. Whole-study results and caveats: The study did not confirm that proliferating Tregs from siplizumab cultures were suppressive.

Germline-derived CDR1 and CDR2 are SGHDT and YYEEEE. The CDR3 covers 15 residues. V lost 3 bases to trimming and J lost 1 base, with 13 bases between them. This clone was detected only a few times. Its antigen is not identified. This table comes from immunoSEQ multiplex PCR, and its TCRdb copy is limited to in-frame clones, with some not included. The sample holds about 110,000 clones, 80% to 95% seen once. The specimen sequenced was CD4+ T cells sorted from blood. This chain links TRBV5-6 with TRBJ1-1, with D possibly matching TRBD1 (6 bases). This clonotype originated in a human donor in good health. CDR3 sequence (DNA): TGTGCCAGCAGCTCGGTCGGGACACCGAACACTGAAGCTTTCTTT. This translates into CASSSVGTPNTEAFF.